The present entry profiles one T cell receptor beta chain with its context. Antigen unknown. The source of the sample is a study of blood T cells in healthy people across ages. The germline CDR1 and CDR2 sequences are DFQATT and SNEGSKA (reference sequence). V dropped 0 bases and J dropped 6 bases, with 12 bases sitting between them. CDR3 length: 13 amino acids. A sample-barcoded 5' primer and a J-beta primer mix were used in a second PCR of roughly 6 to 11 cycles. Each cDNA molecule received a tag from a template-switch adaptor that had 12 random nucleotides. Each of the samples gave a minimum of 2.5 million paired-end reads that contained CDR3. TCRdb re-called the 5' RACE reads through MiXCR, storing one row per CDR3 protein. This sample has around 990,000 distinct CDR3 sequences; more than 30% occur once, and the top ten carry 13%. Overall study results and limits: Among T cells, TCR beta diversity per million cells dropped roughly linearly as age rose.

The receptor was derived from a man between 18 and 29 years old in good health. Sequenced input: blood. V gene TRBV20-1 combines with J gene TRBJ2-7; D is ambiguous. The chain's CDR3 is CSARDPFTPEQYF. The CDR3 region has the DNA TGCAGTGCTAGAGACCCCTTTACCCCCGAGCAGTACTTC.